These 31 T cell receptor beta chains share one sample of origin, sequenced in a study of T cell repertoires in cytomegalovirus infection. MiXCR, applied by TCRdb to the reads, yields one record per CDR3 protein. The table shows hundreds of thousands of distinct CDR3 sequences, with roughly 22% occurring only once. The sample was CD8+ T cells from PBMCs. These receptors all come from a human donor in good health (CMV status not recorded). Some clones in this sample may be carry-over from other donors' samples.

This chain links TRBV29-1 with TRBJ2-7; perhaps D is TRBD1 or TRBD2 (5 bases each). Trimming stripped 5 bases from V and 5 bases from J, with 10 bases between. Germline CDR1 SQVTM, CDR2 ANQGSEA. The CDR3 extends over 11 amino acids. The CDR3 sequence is CSVTRDHEQYF. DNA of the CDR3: TGCAGCGTTACTAGGGACCACGAGCAGTACTTC.

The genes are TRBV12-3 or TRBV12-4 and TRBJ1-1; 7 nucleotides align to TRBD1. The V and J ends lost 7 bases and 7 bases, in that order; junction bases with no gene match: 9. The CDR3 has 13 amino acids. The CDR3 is CASTPTGFGEAFF. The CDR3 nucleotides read TGTGCCAGCACCCCGACAGGGTTTGGTGAAGCTTTCTTT.

CDR3 nucleotide sequence: TGTGCCAGCAGCACAAACAGGGGTTTGGTCCCTGAAGCTTTCTTT. Encoded protein: CASSTNRGLVPEAFF. The chain uses TRBV7-6 and TRBJ1-1; 7 bases line up with TRBD1. The CDR3 extends over 15 amino acids. V gave up 5 bases and J gave up 6 bases; unmatched junction bases: 12. The germline CDR1 and CDR2 sequences are SGHVS and FNYEAQ.

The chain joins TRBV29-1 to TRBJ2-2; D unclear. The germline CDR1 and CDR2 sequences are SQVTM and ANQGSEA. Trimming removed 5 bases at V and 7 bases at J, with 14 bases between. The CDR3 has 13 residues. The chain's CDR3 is CSVSWGTGGELFF. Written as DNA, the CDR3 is TGCAGCGTTTCATGGGGTACCGGCGGGGAGCTGTTTTTT.

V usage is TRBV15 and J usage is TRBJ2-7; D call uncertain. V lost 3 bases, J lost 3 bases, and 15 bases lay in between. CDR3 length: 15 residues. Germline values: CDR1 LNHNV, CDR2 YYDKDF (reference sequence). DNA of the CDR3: TGTGCCACCAGCAGCCCCCGAGAGAGCGACTACGAGCAGTACTTC. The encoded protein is CATSSPRESDYEQYF. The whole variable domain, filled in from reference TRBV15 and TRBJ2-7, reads DAMVIQNPRYQVTQFGKPVTLSCSQTLNHNVMYWYQQKSSQAPKLLFHYYDKDFNNEADTPDNFQSRRPNTSFCFLDIRSPGLGDTAMYLCATSSPRESDYEQYFGPGTRLTVT.

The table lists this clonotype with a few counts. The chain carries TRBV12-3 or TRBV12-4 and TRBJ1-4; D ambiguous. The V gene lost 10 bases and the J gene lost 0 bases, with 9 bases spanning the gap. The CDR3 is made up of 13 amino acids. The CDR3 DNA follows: TGTGCCACCAAAACGGCAACTAATGAAAAACTGTTTTTT. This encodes CATKTATNEKLFF.

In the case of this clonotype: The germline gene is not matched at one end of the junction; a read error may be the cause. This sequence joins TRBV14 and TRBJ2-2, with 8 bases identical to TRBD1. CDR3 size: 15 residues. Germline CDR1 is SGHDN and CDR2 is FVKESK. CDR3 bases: TGTGCCAGCTCCCAAACCGGGACAGGCACCGGGGTGCTGTTTTTT. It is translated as CASSQTGTGTGVLFF.

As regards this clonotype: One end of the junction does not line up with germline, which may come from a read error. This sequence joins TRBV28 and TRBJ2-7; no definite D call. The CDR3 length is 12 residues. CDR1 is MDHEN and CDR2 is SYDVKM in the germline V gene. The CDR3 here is CANSLLFYEQYF. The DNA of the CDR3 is TGTGCCAACAGTTTACTGTTCTACGAGCAGTACTTC.

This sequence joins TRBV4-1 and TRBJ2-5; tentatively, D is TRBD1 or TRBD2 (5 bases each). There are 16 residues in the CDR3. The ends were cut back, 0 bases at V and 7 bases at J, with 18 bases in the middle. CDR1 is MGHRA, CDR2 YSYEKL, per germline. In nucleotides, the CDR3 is TGCGCCAGCAGCCAAGATTTAGGGGACGTCGGGTGGACCCAGTACTTC. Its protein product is CASSQDLGDVGWTQYF.

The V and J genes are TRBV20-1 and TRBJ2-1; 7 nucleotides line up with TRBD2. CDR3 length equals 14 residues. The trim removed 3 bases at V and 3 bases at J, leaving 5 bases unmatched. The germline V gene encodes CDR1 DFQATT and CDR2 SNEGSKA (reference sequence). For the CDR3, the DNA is TGCAGTGCTAGTACAGCGGGGAACTACAATGAGCAGTTCTTC. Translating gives CSASTAGNYNEQFF.

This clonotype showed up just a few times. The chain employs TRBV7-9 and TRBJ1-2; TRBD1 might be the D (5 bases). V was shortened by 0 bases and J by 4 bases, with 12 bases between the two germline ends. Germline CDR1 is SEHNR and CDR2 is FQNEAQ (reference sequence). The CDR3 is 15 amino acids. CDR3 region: CASSLADGTVYGYTF. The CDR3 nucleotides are TGTGCCAGCAGCTTAGCCGATGGGACCGTCTATGGCTACACCTTC. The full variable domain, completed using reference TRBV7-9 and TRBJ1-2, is DTGVSQNPRHKITKRGQNVTFRCDPISEHNRLYWYRQTLGQGPEFLTYFQNEAQLEKSRLLSDRFSAERPKGSFSTLEIQRTEQGDSAMYLCASSLADGTVYGYTFGSGTRLTVV.

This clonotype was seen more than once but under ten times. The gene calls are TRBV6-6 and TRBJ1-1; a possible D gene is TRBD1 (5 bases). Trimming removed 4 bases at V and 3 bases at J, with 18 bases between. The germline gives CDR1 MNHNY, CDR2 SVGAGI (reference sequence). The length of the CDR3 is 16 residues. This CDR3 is CASSFGGGRRHTEAFF. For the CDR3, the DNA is TGTGCCAGCAGTTTCGGGGGTGGACGCCGGCACACTGAAGCTTTCTTT.

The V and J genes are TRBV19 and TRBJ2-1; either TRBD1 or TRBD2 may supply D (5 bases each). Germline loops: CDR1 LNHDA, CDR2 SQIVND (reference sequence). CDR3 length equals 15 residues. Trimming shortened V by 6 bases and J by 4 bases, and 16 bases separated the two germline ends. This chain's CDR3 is CASSRGTRGYNEQFF. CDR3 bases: TGTGCCAGTAGCAGAGGGACCCGGGGTTACAATGAGCAGTTCTTC.

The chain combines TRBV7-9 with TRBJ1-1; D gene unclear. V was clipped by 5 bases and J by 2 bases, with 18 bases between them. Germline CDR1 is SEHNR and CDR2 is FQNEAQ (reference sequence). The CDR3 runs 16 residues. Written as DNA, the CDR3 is TGTGCCAGCAGCGTAAGCACCGGGCCGCGTAACACTGAAGCTTTCTTT. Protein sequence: CASSVSTGPRNTEAFF. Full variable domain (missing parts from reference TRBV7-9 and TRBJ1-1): DTGVSQNPRHKITKRGQNVTFRCDPISEHNRLYWYRQTLGQGPEFLTYFQNEAQLEKSRLLSDRFSAERPKGSFSTLEIQRTEQGDSAMYLCASSVSTGPRNTEAFFGQGTRLTVV.

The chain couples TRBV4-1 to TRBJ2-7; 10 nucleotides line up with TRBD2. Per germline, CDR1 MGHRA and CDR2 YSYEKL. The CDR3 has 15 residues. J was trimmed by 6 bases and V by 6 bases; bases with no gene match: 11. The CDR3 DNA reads TGCGCCAGCAGTCTGGGAGCGGGGGGGCTTCGCGAGCAGTACTTC. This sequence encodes CASSLGAGGLREQYF.

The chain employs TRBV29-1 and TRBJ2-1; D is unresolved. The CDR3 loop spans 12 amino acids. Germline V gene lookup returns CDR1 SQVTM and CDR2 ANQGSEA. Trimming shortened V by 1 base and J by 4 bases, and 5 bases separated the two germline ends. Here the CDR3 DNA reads TGCAGCGTTGAAGCCCGTTACAATGAGCAGTTCTTC. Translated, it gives CSVEARYNEQFF.

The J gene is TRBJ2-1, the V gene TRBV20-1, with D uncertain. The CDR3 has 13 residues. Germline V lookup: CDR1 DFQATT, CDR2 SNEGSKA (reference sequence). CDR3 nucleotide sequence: TGCAACGCAGGTCGACCAAACTACAATGAGCAGTTCTTC. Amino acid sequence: CNAGRPNYNEQFF.

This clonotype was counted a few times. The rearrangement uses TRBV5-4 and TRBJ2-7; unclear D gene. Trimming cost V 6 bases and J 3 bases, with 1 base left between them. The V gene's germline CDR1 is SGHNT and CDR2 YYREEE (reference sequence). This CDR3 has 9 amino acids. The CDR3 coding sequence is TGTGCCAGCAACTACGAGCAGTACTTC. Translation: CASNYEQYF.

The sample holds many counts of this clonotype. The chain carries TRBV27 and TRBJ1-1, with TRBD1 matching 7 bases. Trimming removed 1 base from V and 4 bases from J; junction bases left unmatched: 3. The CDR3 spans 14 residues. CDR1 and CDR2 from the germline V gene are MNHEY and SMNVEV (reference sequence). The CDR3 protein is CASSLYRGRTEAFF. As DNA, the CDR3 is TGTGCCAGCAGTTTATACAGGGGTCGCACTGAAGCTTTCTTT.

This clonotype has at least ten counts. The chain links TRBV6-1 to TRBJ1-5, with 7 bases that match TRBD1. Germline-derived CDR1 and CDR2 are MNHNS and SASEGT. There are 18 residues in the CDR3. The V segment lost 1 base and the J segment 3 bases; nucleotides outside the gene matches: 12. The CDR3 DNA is TGTGCCAGCAGTGAAGTGGACCTCGGGACAGTTTTCAATCAGCCCCAGCATTTT. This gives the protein CASSEVDLGTVFNQPQHF.

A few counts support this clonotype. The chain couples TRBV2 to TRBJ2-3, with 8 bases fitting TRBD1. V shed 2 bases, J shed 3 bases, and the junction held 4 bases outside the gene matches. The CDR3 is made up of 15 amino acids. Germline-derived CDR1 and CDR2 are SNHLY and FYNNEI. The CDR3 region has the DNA TGTGCCAGCAGTGAAATCGACAGGGGAACAGATACGCAGTATTTT. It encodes CASSEIDRGTDTQYF.

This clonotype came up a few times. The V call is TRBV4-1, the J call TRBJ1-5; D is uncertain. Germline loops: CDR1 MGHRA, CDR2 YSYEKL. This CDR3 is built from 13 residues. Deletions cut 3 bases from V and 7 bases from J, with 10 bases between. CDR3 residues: CASSHSSVQPQHF. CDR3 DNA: TGCGCCAGCAGCCATTCCTCAGTCCAGCCCCAGCATTTT.

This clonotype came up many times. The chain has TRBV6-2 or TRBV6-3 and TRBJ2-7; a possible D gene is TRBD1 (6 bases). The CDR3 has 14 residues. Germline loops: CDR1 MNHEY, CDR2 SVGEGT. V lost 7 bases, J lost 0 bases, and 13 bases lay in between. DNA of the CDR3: TGTGCCAGCACTACAGGGTTGTACTCCTACGAGCAGTACTTC. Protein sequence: CASTTGLYSYEQYF.

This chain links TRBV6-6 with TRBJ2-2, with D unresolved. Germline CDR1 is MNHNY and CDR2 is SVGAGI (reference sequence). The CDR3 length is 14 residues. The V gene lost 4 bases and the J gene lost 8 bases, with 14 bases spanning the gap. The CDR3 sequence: CASSWKIREGELFF. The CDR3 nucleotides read TGTGCCAGCAGTTGGAAGATACGCGAGGGGGAGCTGTTTTTT.

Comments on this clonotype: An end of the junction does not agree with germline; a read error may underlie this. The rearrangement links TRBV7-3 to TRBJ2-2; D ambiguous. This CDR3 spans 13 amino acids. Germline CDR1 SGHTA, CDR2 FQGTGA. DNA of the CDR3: TGTGCCAGCAGTCACGATTACACCAGGGAGCTGTTTTTT. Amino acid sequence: CASSHDYTRELFF.

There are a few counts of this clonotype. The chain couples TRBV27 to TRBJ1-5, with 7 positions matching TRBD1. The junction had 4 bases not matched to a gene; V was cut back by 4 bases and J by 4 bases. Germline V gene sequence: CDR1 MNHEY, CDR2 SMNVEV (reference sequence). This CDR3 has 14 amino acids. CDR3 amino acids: CASSSGQQNQPQHF. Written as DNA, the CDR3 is TGTGCCAGCAGTTCGGGACAGCAAAATCAGCCCCAGCATTTT.

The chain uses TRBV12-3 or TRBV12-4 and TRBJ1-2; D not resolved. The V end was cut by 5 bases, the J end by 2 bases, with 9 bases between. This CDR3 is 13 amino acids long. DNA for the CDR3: TGTGCCAGCAGTCCTAGCCCCAACTATGGCTACACCTTC. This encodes CASSPSPNYGYTF.

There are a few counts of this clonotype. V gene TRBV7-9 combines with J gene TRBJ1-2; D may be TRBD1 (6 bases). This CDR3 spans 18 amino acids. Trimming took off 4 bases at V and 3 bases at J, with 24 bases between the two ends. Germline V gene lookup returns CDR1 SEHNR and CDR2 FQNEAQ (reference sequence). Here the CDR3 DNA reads TGTGCCAGCAGCTCGACCTCGGGGGGCAGGGGATCAGACTATGGCTACACCTTC. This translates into CASSSTSGGRGSDYGYTF. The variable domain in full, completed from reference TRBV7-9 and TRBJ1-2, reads DTGVSQNPRHKITKRGQNVTFRCDPISEHNRLYWYRQTLGQGPEFLTYFQNEAQLEKSRLLSDRFSAERPKGSFSTLEIQRTEQGDSAMYLCASSSTSGGRGSDYGYTFGSGTRLTVV.

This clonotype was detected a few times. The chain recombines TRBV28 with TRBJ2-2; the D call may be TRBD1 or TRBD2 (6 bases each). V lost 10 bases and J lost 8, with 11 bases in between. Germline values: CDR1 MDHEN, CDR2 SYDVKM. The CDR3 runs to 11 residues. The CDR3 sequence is CATGAIGELFF. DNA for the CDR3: TGTGCCACGGGGGCGATAGGGGAGCTGTTTTTT.

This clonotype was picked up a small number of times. The CDR3 is CASGEGSDTEAFF. As DNA, the CDR3 is TGTGCCAGCGGCGAGGGGTCGGACACTGAAGCTTTCTTT. The V gene is TRBV28, the J gene TRBJ1-1, with a possible D match to TRBD1 (5 bases). Germline V gives CDR1 MDHEN, CDR2 SYDVKM. Trimming stripped 8 bases from V and 3 bases from J, with 13 bases between. The length of the CDR3 is 13 residues. Full variable domain (missing parts from reference TRBV28 and TRBJ1-1): DVKVTQSSRYLVKRTGEKVFLECVQDMDHENMFWYRQDPGLGLRLIYFSYDVKMKEKGDIPEGYSVSREKKERFSLILESASTNQTSMYLCASGEGSDTEAFFGQGTRLTVV.

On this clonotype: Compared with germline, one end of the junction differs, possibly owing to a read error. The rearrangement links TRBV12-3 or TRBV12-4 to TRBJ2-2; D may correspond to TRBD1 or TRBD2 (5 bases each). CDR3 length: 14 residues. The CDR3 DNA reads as TGTGCCAGCAGTTTAGGAGGGACCACCAGGGAGCTGTTTTTT. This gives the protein CASSLGGTTRELFF.